This T cell receptor (beta chain) was observed in a study of T cells in Graves' hyperthyroidism and ophthalmopathy. Researchers amplified the TCR beta CDR3 regions from RNA transcripts. HTBI primers were the set used in a first-round RT-PCR of the TCR CDR3. MiXCR, applied by TCRdb to the multiplex PCR reads, yields one record per CDR3 protein. The table records about 640,000 distinct CDR3 sequences, roughly 14% of them present only once. The germline V gene has CDR1 SEHNR and CDR2 FQNEAQ (reference sequence). V lost 5 bases to trimming and J lost 12 bases, with 14 bases between them. The CDR3 covers 12 residues.

This sequence was found in a woman aged 50 to 60 with Graves' ophthalmopathy. The sequenced material came from blood. The J gene is TRBJ2-1, the V gene TRBV7-9, with D possibly being TRBD1 (5 bases). CDR3 sequence: CASSQGQPGQFF. The CDR3 DNA reads as TGTGCCAGCAGCCAAGGACAACCTGGGCAGTTCTTC.